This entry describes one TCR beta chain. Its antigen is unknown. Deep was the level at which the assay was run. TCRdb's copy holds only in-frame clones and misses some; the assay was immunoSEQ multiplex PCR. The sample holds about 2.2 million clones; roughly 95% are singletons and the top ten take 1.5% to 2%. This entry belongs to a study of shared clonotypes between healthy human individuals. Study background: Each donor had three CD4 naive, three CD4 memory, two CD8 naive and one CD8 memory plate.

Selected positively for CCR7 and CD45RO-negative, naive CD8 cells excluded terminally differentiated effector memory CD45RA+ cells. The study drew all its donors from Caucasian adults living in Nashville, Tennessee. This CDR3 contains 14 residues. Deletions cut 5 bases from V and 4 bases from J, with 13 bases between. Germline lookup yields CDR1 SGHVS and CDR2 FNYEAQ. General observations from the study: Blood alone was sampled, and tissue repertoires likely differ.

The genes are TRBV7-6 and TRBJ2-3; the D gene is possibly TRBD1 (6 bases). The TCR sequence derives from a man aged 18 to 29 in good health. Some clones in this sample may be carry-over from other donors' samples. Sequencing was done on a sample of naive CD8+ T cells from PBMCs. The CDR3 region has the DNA TGTGCCAGCAGCCTTCTTGGGGGCCCAGATACGCAGTATTTT. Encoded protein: CASSLLGGPDTQYF. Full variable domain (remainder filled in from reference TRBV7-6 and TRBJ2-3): GAGVSQSPRYKVTKRGQDVALRCDPISGHVSLYWYRQALGQGPEFLTYFNYEAQQDKSGLPNDRFSAERPEGSISTLTIQRTEQRDSAMYRCASSLLGGPDTQYFGPGTRLTVL.